The T cell receptor (beta chain) described here comes from a study of blood T cells in healthy people across ages. With a J-beta primer mix and a sample-barcoded 5' primer, a second PCR ran 7 to 11 cycles. TCRdb used MiXCR to reprocess the 5' RACE reads, holding one entry per CDR3 protein. The top ten clones hold under 8.5% of a sample with over a million distinct CDR3 sequences, roughly 64% of them seen once. This clonotype was detected a few times. There are 15 residues in the CDR3. Losses at the gene ends were 1 base for V and 6 bases for J; bases not matched to a gene: 1. CDR1 and CDR2 (germline): ENHRY, SYGVKD.

The source is a man aged 18 to 29 in good health. The chain recombines TRBV10-3 with TRBJ2-1; TRBD2 matches at 12 bases. Input material: blood. This CDR3 reads CAISELTSGGNEQFF. The CDR3 DNA follows: TGTGCCATCAGTGAGTTGACTAGCGGGGGCAATGAGCAGTTCTTC.